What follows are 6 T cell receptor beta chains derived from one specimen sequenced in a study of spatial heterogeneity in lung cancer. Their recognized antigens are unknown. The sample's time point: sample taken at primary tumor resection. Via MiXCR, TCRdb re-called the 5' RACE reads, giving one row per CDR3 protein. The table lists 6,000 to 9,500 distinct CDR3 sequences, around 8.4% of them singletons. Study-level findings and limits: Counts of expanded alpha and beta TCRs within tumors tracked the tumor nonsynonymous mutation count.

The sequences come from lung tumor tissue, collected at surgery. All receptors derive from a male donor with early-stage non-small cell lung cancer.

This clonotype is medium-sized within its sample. CDR3 nucleotides: TGCAGTGCTGTCCGCGGGATCGGCCTCCACAATGAGCAGTTCTTC. It encodes CSAVRGIGLHNEQFF. J is TRBJ2-1 and V is TRBV20-1, with D perhaps TRBD2 (6 bases). Deletions cut 5 bases from V and 5 bases from J, with 19 bases between. CDR3 length: 15 residues. Germline CDR1 reads DFQATT; CDR2 reads SNEGSKA (reference sequence).

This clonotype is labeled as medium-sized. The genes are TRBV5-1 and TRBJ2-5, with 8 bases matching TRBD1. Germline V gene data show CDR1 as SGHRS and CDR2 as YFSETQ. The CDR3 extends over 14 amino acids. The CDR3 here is CAARQGKFRETQYF. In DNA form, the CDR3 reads TGCGCGGCCCGACAGGGGAAATTTAGGGAGACCCAGTACTTC.

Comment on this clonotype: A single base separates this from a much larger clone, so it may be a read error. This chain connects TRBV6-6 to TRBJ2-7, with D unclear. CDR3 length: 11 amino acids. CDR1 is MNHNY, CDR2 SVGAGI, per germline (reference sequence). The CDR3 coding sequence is TGTGCCATCAGTCACGAGGAAGAGCAGTACTTC. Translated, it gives CAISHEEEQYF.

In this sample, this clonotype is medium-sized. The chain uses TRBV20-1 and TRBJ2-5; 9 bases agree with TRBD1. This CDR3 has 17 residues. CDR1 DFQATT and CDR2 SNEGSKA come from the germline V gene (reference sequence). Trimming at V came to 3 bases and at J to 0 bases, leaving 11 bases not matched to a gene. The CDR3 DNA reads TGCAGTGCTAGGCCCACCAGACAGGGGGGTAACCAAGAGACCCAGTACTTC. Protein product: CSARPTRQGGNQETQYF.

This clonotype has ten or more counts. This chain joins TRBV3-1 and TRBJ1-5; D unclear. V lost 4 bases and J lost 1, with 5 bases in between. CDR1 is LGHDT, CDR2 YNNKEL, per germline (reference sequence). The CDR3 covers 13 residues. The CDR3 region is CASSPTSNQPQHF. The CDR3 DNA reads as TGTGCCAGCAGCCCCACCAGCAATCAGCCCCAGCATTTT.

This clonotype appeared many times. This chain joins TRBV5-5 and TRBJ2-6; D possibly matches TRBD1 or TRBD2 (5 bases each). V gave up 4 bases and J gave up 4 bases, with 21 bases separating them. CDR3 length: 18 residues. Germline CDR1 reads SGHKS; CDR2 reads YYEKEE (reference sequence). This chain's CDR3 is CASSPRDGLTRGANVLTF. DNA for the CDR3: TGTGCCAGCAGCCCCCGGGACGGCTTAACGAGGGGGGCCAACGTCCTGACTTTC.